These 15 T cell receptor beta chains were sequenced from one sample in a study of Ad26.COV2.S vaccination and SARS-CoV-2 variants (dated by TCRdb to the early 2020s). The sample's treatment or condition label, decoded: 15 to 20 received Ad26.COV2.S at low or high dose, single or two shots; roughly five received placebo; per-sample allocation not given. For vaccine and placebo recipients, the sequenced repertoires came from samples collected on day 63 after the first injection. Library creation used the immunoSEQ multiplex PCR assay. Entries here come from immuneACCESS through TCRdb and include only in-frame sequences with V and J called. Some clones fail to appear in such tables; in the studies checked, an unresolved V gene covers under half of the shortfall, and the cause of the remainder is unknown. A total of roughly 420,000 clones appear in this sample, nearly 90% of them only once. The ten biggest clones cover just over 2.5% of the sample.

The source was peripheral blood, collected in a trial of Ad26.COV2.S vaccine versus placebo. The source of these receptors is a person between 18 and 65 years old who received the Ad26.COV2.S COVID-19 vaccine or a placebo.

This chain connects TRBV4-2 to TRBJ1-2; D may be TRBD1 (6 bases). Trimming took off 1 base at V and 2 bases at J, with 17 bases between the two ends. The CDR3 loop spans 17 amino acids. In germline, CDR1 is LGHNA, CDR2 YNFKEQ. CDR3 sequence: CASSQVDAGAVNYGYTF. The CDR3 DNA sequence: TGTGCCAGCAGCCAAGTTGACGCGGGGGCAGTCAACTATGGCTACACCTTC.

V is TRBV5-6 and J is TRBJ2-5; TRBD2 might be the D (7 bases). The V end lost 3 bases, the J end lost 5 bases, and 17 bases lay between the germline ends. CDR1 is SGHDT and CDR2 is YYEEEE in the germline V gene. CDR3 size: 15 residues. The CDR3 sequence: CASSSYGGRGETQYF. In DNA, the CDR3 is TGTGCCAGCAGCTCATACGGGGGGCGCGGGGAGACCCAGTACTTC.

With regard to this clone: Mismatch with germline at one junction end may stem from a read error. This chain links TRBV18 with TRBJ2-1, with a possible D match to TRBD2 (6 bases). The CDR3 is 14 amino acids. Germline-derived CDR1 and CDR2 are KGHSH and LQKENI. The CDR3 is CAGSPRLSGNEQFF. CDR3 coding DNA: TGTGCCGGCTCACCACGGCTTAGCGGAAATGAGCAGTTCTTC.

The chain has TRBV19 and TRBJ2-1; D not resolved. V was trimmed by 2 bases and J by 0 bases, leaving 8 bases between them. CDR3 length: 15 amino acids. Germline loops: CDR1 LNHDA, CDR2 SQIVND (reference sequence). The CDR3 nucleotides read TGTGCCAGTAGTATATTCGGCACCTCCTACAATGAGCAGTTCTTC. It translates to CASSIFGTSYNEQFF.

This clone appeared once. The gene calls are TRBV11-2 and TRBJ1-4, with D perhaps TRBD1 (6 bases). Germline values: CDR1 SGHAT, CDR2 FQNNGV. The V gene lost 1 base and the J gene lost 5 bases, with 14 bases spanning the gap. The CDR3 is made up of 16 amino acids. The CDR3 loop is CASSLVPGQGNEKLFF. The DNA of the CDR3 is TGTGCCAGCAGCTTAGTCCCGGGACAAGGAAATGAAAAACTGTTTTTT. The full variable domain, in which reference TRBV11-2 and TRBJ1-4 provide the parts outside the CDR3, is EAGVAQSPRYKIIEKRQSVAFWCNPISGHATLYWYQQILGQGPKLLIQFQNNGVVDDSQLPKDRFSAERLKGVDSTLKIQPAKLEDSAVYLCASSLVPGQGNEKLFFGSGTQLSVL.

The J gene is TRBJ2-1, the V gene TRBV9, with D unresolved. Trimming shortened V by 4 bases and J by 12 bases, and 14 bases separated the two germline ends. Germline V lookup: CDR1 SGDLS, CDR2 YYNGEE. This CDR3 has 12 residues. The CDR3 region has the DNA TGTGCCAGCAGCCCAGTCTCGGTCGGGCAGTTCTTC. It encodes CASSPVSVGQFF.

This rearrangement joins TRBV15 to TRBJ1-6, with a weak D call TRBD1 (6 bases). The germline CDR1 and CDR2 sequences are LNHNV and YYDKDF (reference sequence). Trimming left V 4 bases short and J 6 bases short, with 16 bases between. This CDR3 spans 16 amino acids. The CDR3 nucleotides are TGTGCCACCAGCATCGACAGGCCCTACCTTAATTCACCCCTCCACTTT. Translation: CATSIDRPYLNSPLHF.

The rearrangement uses TRBV2 and TRBJ2-7; D remains ambiguous. V was cut by 6 bases and J by 4 bases, with 22 bases left in between. Germline loops: CDR1 SNHLY, CDR2 FYNNEI. The CDR3 has 16 amino acids. CDR3 coding DNA: TGTGCCAGCAGGCCCGACCGGTTAGTCCCTCCATACGAGCAGTACTTC. The encoded protein is CASRPDRLVPPYEQYF.

The chain joins TRBV7-9 to TRBJ1-4; D unresolved. This CDR3 spans 15 amino acids. Trimming took 7 bases from V and 7 from J, leaving 19 bases between them. CDR1 and CDR2 (germline): SEHNR, FQNEAQ (reference sequence). The CDR3 nucleotides read TGTGCCAGCACCATGTCTTGGCCTCGAAGTGAAAAACTGTTTTTT. Protein product: CASTMSWPRSEKLFF.

V and J are TRBV6-6 and TRBJ1-3, with 9 bases aligning to TRBD1. Germline CDR1 is MNHNY and CDR2 is SVGAGI (reference sequence). The CDR3 loop spans 15 amino acids. Germline trimming cut 6 bases from V and 4 bases from J; bases unmatched to any gene: 7. The CDR3 DNA sequence: TGTGCCAGCAGCCGACAGGGGGGTCTGGGAAACACCATATATTTT. This codes for CASSRQGGLGNTIYF.

The chain employs TRBV7-6 and TRBJ2-1; 12 positions match TRBD2. This CDR3 contains 16 residues. Germline V gene data show CDR1 as SGHVS and CDR2 as FNYEAQ. J gave up 6 bases and V 5 bases, and 8 bases lay outside the gene matches. The chain's CDR3 is CASSLPTSGSLNEQFF. The CDR3 DNA follows: TGTGCCAGCAGCCTTCCGACTAGCGGGAGCCTCAATGAGCAGTTCTTC.

The chain couples TRBV6-2 or TRBV6-3 to TRBJ1-2; no clear D gene. The germline gives CDR1 MNHEY, CDR2 SVGEGT. V lost 3 bases to trimming and J lost 0 bases, with 11 bases between them. This CDR3 contains 15 residues. The CDR3 is CASSYFAETNYGYTF. CDR3 nucleotide sequence: TGTGCCAGCAGTTATTTCGCAGAGACTAACTATGGCTACACCTTC.

The J gene is TRBJ2-1, the V gene TRBV7-9, with D possibly being TRBD2 (6 bases). The V end was cut by 2 bases, the J end by 3 bases, with 11 bases between. This CDR3 has 15 amino acids. Per the germline V gene, CDR1 is SEHNR and CDR2 is FQNEAQ (reference sequence). CDR3 DNA: TGTGCCAGCAGCTTAAATAGCGGATACTACAATGAGCAGTTCTTC. Its protein product is CASSLNSGYYNEQFF.

The rearrangement uses TRBV19 and TRBJ1-2, with a tentative D call TRBD1 (5 bases). Germline values: CDR1 LNHDA, CDR2 SQIVND (reference sequence). The V gene lost 2 bases and the J gene lost 8 bases, with 18 bases spanning the gap. The CDR3 has 15 amino acids. In DNA form, the CDR3 reads TGTGCCAGTAGTATAACAGGAGGATGGACCTACGGCTACACCTTC. Protein: CASSITGGWTYGYTF. Together with reference TRBV19 and TRBJ1-2, the CDR3 gives the full variable domain: DGGITQSPKYLFRKEGQNVTLSCEQNLNHDAMYWYRQDPGQGLRLIYYSQIVNDFQKGDIAEGYSVSREKKESFPLTVTSAQKNPTAFYLCASSITGGWTYGYTFGSGTRLTVV.

The rearrangement uses TRBV14 and TRBJ2-7; a possible D gene is TRBD2 (7 bases). Germline CDR1 and CDR2: SGHDN and FVKESK. Trimming stripped 2 bases from V and 6 bases from J, with 20 bases between. The CDR3 spans 16 residues. For the CDR3, the DNA is TGTGCCAGCAGCCAATTACAGTACCCGGGGGGCCTCGAGCAGTACTTC. It yields the protein CASSQLQYPGGLEQYF. The variable domain in full, completed from reference TRBV14 and TRBJ2-7, reads EAGVTQFPSHSVIEKGQTVTLRCDPISGHDNLYWYRRVMGKEIKFLLHFVKESKQDESGMPNNRFLAERTGGTYSTLKVQPAELEDSGVYFCASSQLQYPGGLEQYFGPGTRLTVT.